The clone carrying this T cell receptor beta chain was observed a few times. The entry originates in a study of human T cells and chemical hapten exposure. Time point given: pre-sensitization, week 0. The treatment was: therapeutic diphenylcyclopropenone sensitization with weekly scalp DPC. MiXCR was run by TCRdb on the RACE reads, yielding one entry per CDR3 protein. Among around 350,000 distinct CDR3 sequences listed, 5.5% were seen once. This specimen consisted of whole blood, obtained in connection with sensitization to the hapten diphenylcyclopropenone (DPC). The TCR sequence derives from a woman in her late teens or twenties with alopecia areata. Some clones in this sample may be carry-over from other donors' samples.

CDR3 residues: CASSYSGAVYEQYF. For the CDR3, the DNA is TGTGCCAGCAGTTACTCGGGGGCAGTTTACGAGCAGTACTTC. The chain is built from TRBV6-5 and TRBJ2-7; D might be TRBD1 (6 bases). V lost 0 bases, J lost 4 bases, and 10 bases lay in between. This CDR3 contains 14 residues. Germline V gene sequence: CDR1 MNHEY, CDR2 SVGAGI.